The 4 T cell receptor beta chains below all came from one sample that was sequenced in a study of cytomegalovirus exposure and HLA in healthy donors (dated by TCRdb to about 2017). The library relied on the immunoSEQ multiplex PCR assay. The multiplex PCR relied on a mix of 60 forward primers for TCR Vbeta segments and 13 reverse primers for TCR Jbeta segments. TCRdb took this table from immuneACCESS and kept in-frame rearrangements with V and J called. Such tables lack part of the clones; where checked against another copy, unresolved V genes explain under half of the gap, and the rest is unexplained. In this sample the table shows 100,000 to 150,000 clones, 15% to 20% of which occur a single time. Of the sample, 2.5% to 3% falls within the top ten clones. The sample consisted of PBMCs. These receptors all stem from a female donor in good health and CMV-seropositive.

V usage is TRBV4-1 and J usage is TRBJ1-4; D is unclear. V was cut by 1 base and J by 8 bases, with 14 bases left in between. CDR3 size: 15 residues. Germline-derived CDR1 and CDR2 are MGHRA and YSYEKL. CDR3 protein: CASSQGRLEGEKLFF. Here the CDR3 DNA reads TGCGCCAGCAGCCAAGGACGGCTCGAGGGCGAAAAACTGTTTTTT.

The chain combines TRBV30 with TRBJ2-1; TRBD1 matches at 10 bases. The CDR3 is 16 amino acids. Germline CDR1 GTSNPN, CDR2 SVGIG (reference sequence). The ends lost 0 bases at V and 5 bases at J; junction bases unmatched: 7. This CDR3 reads CAWSVLRDRGDNEQFF. The CDR3 DNA sequence: TGTGCCTGGAGTGTACTTCGGGACAGGGGAGACAATGAGCAGTTCTTC.

This clone was counted between two and nine times. This chain joins TRBV5-1 and TRBJ2-2; maybe TRBD1 (5 bases). Trimming pared 6 bases from V and 6 bases from J, leaving 21 bases between. The CDR3 spans 16 residues. Germline CDR1 and CDR2: SGHRS and YFSETQ. The CDR3 loop is CASTRNGPGLAGELFF. The CDR3 bases are TGCGCCAGCACCCGGAACGGACCAGGGTTAGCCGGGGAGCTGTTTTTT.

This clone was seen only a few times. V and J are TRBV7-2 and TRBJ1-3; D is uncertain. Per germline, CDR1 SGHTA and CDR2 FQGNSA. Trimming shortened V by 5 bases and J by 0 bases, and 17 bases separated the two germline ends. The CDR3 has 17 amino acids. CDR3: CASSLGPGGSSGNTIYF. Here the CDR3 DNA reads TGTGCCAGCAGCCTGGGCCCGGGAGGAAGCTCTGGAAACACCATATATTTT.